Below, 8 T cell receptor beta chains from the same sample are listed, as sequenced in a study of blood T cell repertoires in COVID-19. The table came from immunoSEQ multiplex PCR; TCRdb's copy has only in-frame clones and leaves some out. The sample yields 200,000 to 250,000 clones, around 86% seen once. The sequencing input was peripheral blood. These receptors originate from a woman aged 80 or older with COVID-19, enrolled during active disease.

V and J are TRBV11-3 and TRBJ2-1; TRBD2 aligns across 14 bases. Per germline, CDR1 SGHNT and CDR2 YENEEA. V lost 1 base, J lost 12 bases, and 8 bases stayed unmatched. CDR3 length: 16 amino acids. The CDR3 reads CASSLGLAGGHQGQFF. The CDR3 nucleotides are TGTGCCAGCAGCTTAGGACTAGCGGGAGGGCATCAGGGGCAGTTCTTC. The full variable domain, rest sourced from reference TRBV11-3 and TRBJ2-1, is EAGVVQSPRYKIIEKKQPVAFWCNPISGHNTLYWYLQNLGQGPELLIRYENEEAVDDSQLPKDRFSAERLKGVDSTLKIQPAELGDSAVYLCASSLGLAGGHQGQFFGPGTRLTVL.

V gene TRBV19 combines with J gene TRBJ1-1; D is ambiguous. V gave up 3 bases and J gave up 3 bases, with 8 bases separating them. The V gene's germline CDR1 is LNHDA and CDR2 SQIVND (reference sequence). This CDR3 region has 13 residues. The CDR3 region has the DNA TGTGCCAGTAGTATTAGGAGAGACACTGAAGCTTTCTTT. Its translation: CASSIRRDTEAFF.

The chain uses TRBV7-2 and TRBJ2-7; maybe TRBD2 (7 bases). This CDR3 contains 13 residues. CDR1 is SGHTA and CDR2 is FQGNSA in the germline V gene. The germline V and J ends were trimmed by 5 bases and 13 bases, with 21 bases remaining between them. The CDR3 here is CASSPRLGGAPYF. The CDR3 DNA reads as TGTGCCAGCAGCCCCCGACTGGGGGGGGCGCCCTACTTC.

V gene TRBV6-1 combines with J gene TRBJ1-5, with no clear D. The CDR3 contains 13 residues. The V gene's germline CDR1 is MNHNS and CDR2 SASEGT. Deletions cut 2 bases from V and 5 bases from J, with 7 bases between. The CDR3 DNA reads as TGTGCCAGCAGTGAATCCGGGTATCAGCCCCAGCATTTT. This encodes CASSESGYQPQHF.

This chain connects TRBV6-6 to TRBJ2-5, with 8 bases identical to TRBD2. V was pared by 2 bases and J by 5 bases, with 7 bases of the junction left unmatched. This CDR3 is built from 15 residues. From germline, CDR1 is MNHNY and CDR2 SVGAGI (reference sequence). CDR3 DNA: TGTGCCAGCAGTTACGTGTCGGGGGGGTGGGAGACCCAGTACTTC. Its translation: CASSYVSGGWETQYF.

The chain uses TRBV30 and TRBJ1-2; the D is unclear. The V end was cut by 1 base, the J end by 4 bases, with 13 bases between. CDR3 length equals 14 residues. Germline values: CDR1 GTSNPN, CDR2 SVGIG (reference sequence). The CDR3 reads CAWSGVPRGYGYTF. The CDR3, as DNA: TGTGCCTGGAGTGGAGTACCACGAGGCTATGGCTACACCTTC.

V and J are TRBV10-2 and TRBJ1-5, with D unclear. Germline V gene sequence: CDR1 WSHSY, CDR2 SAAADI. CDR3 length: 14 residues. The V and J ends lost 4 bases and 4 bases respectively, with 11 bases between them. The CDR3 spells CASSVAALNQPQHF. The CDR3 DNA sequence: TGCGCCAGCAGTGTGGCGGCCTTGAATCAGCCCCAGCATTTT.

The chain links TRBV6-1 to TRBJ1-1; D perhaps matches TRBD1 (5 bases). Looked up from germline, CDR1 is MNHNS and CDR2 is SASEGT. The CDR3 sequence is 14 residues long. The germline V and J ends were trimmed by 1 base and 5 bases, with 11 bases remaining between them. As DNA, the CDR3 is TGTGCCAGCAGTGAAGACGGGGGGATGACTGAAGCTTTCTTT. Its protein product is CASSEDGGMTEAFF.